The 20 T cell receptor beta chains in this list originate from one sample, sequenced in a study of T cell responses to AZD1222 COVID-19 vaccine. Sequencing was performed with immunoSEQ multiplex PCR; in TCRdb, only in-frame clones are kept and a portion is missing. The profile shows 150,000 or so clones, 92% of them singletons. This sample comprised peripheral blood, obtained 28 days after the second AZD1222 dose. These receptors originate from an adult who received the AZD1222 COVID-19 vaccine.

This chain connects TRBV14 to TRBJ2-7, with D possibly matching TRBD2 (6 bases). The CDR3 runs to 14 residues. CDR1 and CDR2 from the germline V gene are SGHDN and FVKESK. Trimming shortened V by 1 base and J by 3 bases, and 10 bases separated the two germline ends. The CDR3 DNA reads TGTGCCAGCAGCCAAGGTATCGGGGGCTACGAGCAGTACTTC. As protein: CASSQGIGGYEQYF. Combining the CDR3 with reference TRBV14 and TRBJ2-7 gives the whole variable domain EAGVTQFPSHSVIEKGQTVTLRCDPISGHDNLYWYRRVMGKEIKFLLHFVKESKQDESGMPNNRFLAERTGGTYSTLKVQPAELEDSGVYFCASSQGIGGYEQYFGPGTRLTVT.

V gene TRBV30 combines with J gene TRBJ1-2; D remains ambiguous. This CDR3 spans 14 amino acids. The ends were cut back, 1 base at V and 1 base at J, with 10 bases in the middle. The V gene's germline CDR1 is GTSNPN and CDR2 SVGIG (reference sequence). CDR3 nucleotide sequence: TGTGCCTGGAGTGCAAGGGCTCTTAACTATGGCTACACCTTC. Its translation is CAWSARALNYGYTF.

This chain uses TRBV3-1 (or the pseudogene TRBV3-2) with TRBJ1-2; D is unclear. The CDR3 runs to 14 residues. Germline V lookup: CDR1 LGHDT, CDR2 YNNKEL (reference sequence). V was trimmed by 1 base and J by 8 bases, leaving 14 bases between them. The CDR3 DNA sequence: TGTGCCAGCAGCCAAGGCCACGTGTGGAGGGGCTACACCTTC. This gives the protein CASSQGHVWRGYTF.

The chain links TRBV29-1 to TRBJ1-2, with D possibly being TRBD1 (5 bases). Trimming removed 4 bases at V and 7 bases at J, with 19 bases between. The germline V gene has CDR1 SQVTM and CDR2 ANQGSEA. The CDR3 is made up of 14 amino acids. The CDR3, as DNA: TGCAGCGTTGCGGGGCACGGGATGGTTGTTGGCTACACCTTC. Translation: CSVAGHGMVVGYTF.

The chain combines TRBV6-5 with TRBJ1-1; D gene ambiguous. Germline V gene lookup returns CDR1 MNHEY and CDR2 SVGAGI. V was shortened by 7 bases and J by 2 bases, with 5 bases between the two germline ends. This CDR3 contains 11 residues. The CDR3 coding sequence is TGTGCCAGCACTAAAAACACTGAAGCTTTCTTT. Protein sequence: CASTKNTEAFF.

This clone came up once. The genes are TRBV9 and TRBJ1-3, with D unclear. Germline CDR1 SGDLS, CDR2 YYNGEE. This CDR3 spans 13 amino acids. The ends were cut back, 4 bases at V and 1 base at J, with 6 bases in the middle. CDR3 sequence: CASSRGSGNTIYF. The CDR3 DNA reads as TGTGCCAGCAGCCGGGGATCTGGAAACACCATATATTTT. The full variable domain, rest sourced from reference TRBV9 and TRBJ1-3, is DSGVTQTPKHLITATGQRVTLRCSPRSGDLSVYWYQQSLDQGLQFLIQYYNGEERAKGNILERFSAQQFPDLHSELNLSSLELGDSALYFCASSRGSGNTIYFGEGSWLTVV.

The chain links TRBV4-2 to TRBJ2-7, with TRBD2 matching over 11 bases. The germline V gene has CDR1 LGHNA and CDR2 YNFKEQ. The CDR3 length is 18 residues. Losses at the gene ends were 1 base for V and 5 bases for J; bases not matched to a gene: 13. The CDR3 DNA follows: TGTGCCAGCAGCCAAGCCCCCTCTTTAGCGGGGGGGCGAAACGAGCAGTACTTC. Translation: CASSQAPSLAGGRNEQYF.

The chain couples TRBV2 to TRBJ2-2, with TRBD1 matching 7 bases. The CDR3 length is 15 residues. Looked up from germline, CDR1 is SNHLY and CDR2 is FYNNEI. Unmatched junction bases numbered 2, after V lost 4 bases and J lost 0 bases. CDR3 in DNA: TGTGCCAGCAGTGTAGACAGGGCGAACACCGGGGAGCTGTTTTTT. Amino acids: CASSVDRANTGELFF.

CDR3 nucleotides: TGTGCCAGCAGCCAAAGGCCACCACCGTTTTCACCCCTCCACTTT. Translating gives CASSQRPPPFSPLHF. The chain carries TRBV14 and TRBJ1-6; the D is unclear. Trimming removed 2 bases from V and 9 bases from J, with 14 bases in between. The CDR3 loop spans 15 amino acids. CDR1 and CDR2 (germline): SGHDN, FVKESK.

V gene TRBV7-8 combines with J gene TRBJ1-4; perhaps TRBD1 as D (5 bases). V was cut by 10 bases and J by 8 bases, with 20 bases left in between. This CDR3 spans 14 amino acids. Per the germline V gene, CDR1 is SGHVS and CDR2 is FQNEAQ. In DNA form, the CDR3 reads TGTGCCACCGCGCCCAGGGTTGGTAGCGAAAAACTGTTTTTT. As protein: CATAPRVGSEKLFF. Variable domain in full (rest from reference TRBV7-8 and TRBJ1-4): GAGVSQSPRYKVAKRGQDVALRCDPISGHVSLFWYQQALGQGPEFLTYFQNEAQLDKSGLPSDRFFAERPEGSVSTLKIQRTQQEDSAVYLCATAPRVGSEKLFFGSGTQLSVL.

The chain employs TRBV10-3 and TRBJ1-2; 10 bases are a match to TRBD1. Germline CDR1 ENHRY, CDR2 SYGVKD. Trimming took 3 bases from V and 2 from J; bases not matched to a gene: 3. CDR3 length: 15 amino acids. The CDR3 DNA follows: TGTGCCATCAGTGACGGACAGGGGGAGAACTATGGCTACACCTTC. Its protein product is CAISDGQGENYGYTF.

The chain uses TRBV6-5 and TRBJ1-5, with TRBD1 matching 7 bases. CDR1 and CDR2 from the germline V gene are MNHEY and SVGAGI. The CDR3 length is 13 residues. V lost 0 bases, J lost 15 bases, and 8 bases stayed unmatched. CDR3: CASSYSNRGQMHF. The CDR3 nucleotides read TGTGCCAGCAGTTACTCGAACAGGGGACAAATGCATTTT.

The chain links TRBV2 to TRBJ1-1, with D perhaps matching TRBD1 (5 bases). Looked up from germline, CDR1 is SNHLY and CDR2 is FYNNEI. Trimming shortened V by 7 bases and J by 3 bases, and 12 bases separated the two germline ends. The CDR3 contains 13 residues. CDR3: CASILGRDTEAFF. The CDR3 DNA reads TGTGCCAGCATATTAGGCAGGGACACTGAAGCTTTCTTT.

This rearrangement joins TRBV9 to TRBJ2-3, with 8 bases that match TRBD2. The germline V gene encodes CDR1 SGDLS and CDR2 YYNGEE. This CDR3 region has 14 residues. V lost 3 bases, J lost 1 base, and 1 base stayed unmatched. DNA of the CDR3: TGTGCCAGCAGCGGTAGCGGGGGCACAGATACGCAGTATTTT. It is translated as CASSGSGGTDTQYF.

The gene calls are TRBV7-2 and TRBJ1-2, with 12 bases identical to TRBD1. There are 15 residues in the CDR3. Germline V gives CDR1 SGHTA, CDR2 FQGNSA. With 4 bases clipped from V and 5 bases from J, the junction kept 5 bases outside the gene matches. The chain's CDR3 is CASSSPGQGAYGYTF. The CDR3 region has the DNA TGTGCCAGCAGCTCACCGGGACAGGGGGCTTATGGCTACACCTTC. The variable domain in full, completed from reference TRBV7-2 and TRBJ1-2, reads GAGVSQSPSNKVTEKGKDVELRCDPISGHTALYWYRQSLGQGLEFLIYFQGNSAPDKSGLPSDRFSAERTGGSVSTLTIQRTQQEDSAVYLCASSSPGQGAYGYTFGSGTRLTVV.

The DNA for the CDR3 is TGTGCCAGCAGTGAAATATCGGGGAGTTCACCCCTCCACTTT. It specifies CASSEISGSSPLHF. The chain carries TRBV6-1 and TRBJ1-6; no definite D call. There are 14 residues in the CDR3. V shed 2 bases and J shed 9 bases, with 11 bases lying between them. The germline gives CDR1 MNHNS, CDR2 SASEGT.

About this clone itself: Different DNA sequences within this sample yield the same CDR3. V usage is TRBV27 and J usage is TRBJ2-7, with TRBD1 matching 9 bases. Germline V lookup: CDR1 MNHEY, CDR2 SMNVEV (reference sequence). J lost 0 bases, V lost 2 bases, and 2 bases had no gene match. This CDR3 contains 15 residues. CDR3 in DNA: TGTGCCAGCAGTTTAGGGACAGGGTACTCCTACGAGCAGTACTTC. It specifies CASSLGTGYSYEQYF.

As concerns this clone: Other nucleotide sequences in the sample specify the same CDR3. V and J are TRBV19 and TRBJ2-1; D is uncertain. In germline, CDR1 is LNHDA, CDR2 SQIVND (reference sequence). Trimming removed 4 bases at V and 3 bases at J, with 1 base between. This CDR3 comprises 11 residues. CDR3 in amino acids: CASSSYNEQFF. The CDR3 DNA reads TGTGCCAGTAGTAGCTACAATGAGCAGTTCTTC.

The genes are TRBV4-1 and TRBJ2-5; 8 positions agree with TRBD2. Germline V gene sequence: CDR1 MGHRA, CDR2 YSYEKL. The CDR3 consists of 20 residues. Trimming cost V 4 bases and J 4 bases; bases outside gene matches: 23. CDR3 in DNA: TGCGCCAGCAGCCCACCACGAGGGCTAGCGGGCACATCCGACGGAGAGACCCAGTACTTC. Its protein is CASSPPRGLAGTSDGETQYF.

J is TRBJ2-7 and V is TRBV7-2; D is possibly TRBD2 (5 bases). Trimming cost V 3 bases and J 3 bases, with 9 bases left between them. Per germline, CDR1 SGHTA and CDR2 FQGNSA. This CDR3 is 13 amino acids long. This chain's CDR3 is CASSFLRGYEQYF. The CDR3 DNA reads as TGTGCCAGCAGCTTCCTCCGGGGCTACGAGCAGTACTTC.